Below are 30 T cell receptor beta chains sequenced from a single sample in a study of cytomegalovirus exposure and HLA in healthy donors. PCR primers comprised 60 Vbeta and 13 Jbeta primers. Profiling relied on immunoSEQ multiplex PCR, and the TCRdb table lists in-frame clones only, not all of them. The ten top clones account for approximately 10%, within a sample of approximately 38,000 clones. Specimen: PBMCs. The receptors stem from a man aged 40-50 years in good health and CMV-seropositive.

The chain links TRBV7-6 to TRBJ2-5, with 8 bases that match TRBD2. CDR3 length: 13 residues. V lost 8 bases, J lost 1 base, and 3 bases stayed unmatched. Per the germline V gene, CDR1 is SGHVS and CDR2 is FNYEAQ. CDR3 region: CASGTSGQETQYF. The CDR3 DNA sequence: TGTGCCAGCGGAACTAGCGGCCAAGAGACCCAGTACTTC.

The chain carries TRBV5-1 and TRBJ2-1; D may be TRBD2 (7 bases). The germline gives CDR1 SGHRS, CDR2 YFSETQ. The CDR3 covers 14 residues. Trimming took off 0 bases at V and 8 bases at J, with 12 bases between the two ends. CDR3 bases: TGCGCCAGCAGCTTGGCTTGGGAGGGGGATGAGCAGTTCTTC. It is translated as CASSLAWEGDEQFF. Variable domain in full (rest from reference TRBV5-1 and TRBJ2-1): KAGVTQTPRYLIKTRGQQVTLSCSPISGHRSVSWYQQTPGQGLQFLFEYFSETQRNKGNFPGRFSGRQFSNSRSEMNVSTLELGDSALYLCASSLAWEGDEQFFGPGTRLTVL.

The chain uses TRBV5-8 and TRBJ2-5, with 7 bases fitting TRBD2. The closer fit of TRBJ2-7 to the DNA end suggests the J call may be wrong. The CDR3 length is 15 residues. In germline, CDR1 is SGHTS, CDR2 YDEGEE. The CDR3 DNA is TGTGCCAGCAGCTGGGGGGGAGGTCGGTCGTACGAGCAGTACTTC. Amino acids: CASSWGGGRSYEQYF.

The chain couples TRBV6-5 to TRBJ1-5; D not certain. CDR3 length: 15 residues. The ends were cut back, 6 bases at V and 0 bases at J, with 12 bases in the middle. The germline gives CDR1 MNHEY, CDR2 SVGAGI. The CDR3 bases are TGTGCCAGCAGCACTGCAAGTTATAGCAATCAGCCCCAGCATTTT. As protein: CASSTASYSNQPQHF.

The rearrangement joins TRBV7-8 to TRBJ1-1, with D uncertain. CDR3 length: 14 residues. The germline V gene has CDR1 SGHVS and CDR2 FQNEAQ. V shed 1 base and J shed 2 bases, with 8 bases lying between them. CDR3 in amino acids: CASSLEGGNTEAFF. Written as DNA, the CDR3 is TGTGCCAGCAGCTTAGAGGGAGGTAACACTGAAGCTTTCTTT.

The chain recombines TRBV30 with TRBJ1-3, with a possible D match to TRBD1 (6 bases). V was pared by 3 bases and J by 4 bases, with 13 bases between. There are 14 residues in the CDR3. Germline values: CDR1 GTSNPN, CDR2 SVGIG (reference sequence). This CDR3 is CAWRETGLGNTIYF. The CDR3 DNA reads TGTGCCTGGAGGGAAACAGGGTTAGGAAACACCATATATTTT.

The V and J genes are TRBV18 and TRBJ2-5; D is unresolved. The CDR3 covers 11 residues. The germline gives CDR1 KGHSH, CDR2 LQKENI. V lost 4 bases, J lost 3 bases, and 3 bases lay in between. The CDR3 loop reads CASSREETQYF. The CDR3 coding sequence is TGTGCCAGCTCACGCGAAGAGACCCAGTACTTC.

The chain combines TRBV6-4 with TRBJ1-5; D gene uncertain. The V end lost 5 bases, the J end lost 5 bases, and 10 bases lay between the germline ends. The CDR3 contains 13 residues. Germline CDR1 reads MRHNA; CDR2 reads SNTAGT. The CDR3 bases are TGTGCCAGCAGTCAGGAGGTTTATCAGCCCCAGCATTTT. This codes for CASSQEVYQPQHF.

The chain joins TRBV5-4 to TRBJ2-2; possible D gene TRBD2, 5 bases. V was trimmed by 4 bases and J by 6 bases, leaving 13 bases between them. Germline CDR1 is SGHNT and CDR2 is YYREEE (reference sequence). This CDR3 is 14 amino acids long. CDR3 nucleotides: TGTGCCAGCAGCGAAGTTGGGAGCGCCGGGGAGCTGTTTTTT. Translation gives CASSEVGSAGELFF.

The chain couples TRBV6-6 to TRBJ2-7; D may be TRBD1 (5 bases). The CDR3 length is 13 residues. The germline V gene encodes CDR1 MNHNY and CDR2 SVGAGI (reference sequence). V lost 6 bases and J lost 1, with 10 bases in between. Here the CDR3 reads CASSLGPSYEQYF. For the CDR3, the DNA is TGTGCCAGCAGCCTGGGGCCGTCCTACGAGCAGTACTTC.

The J gene is TRBJ1-1, the V gene TRBV7-2, with D perhaps matching TRBD1 (6 bases). This CDR3 has 13 amino acids. The V and J ends lost 1 base and 12 bases respectively, with 15 bases between them. Germline loops: CDR1 SGHTA, CDR2 FQGNSA. The CDR3 spells CASSLGIGGATFF. The CDR3 DNA reads as TGTGCCAGCAGCTTAGGGATTGGGGGCGCGACTTTCTTT.

The J gene is TRBJ1-1, the V gene TRBV5-1; 11 bases map to TRBD1. V shed 4 bases and J 5 bases; nucleotides not matched to a gene: 7. The CDR3 is 15 amino acids. Germline V gene lookup returns CDR1 SGHRS and CDR2 YFSETQ. The CDR3 nucleotides are TGCGCCAGCAGCCCCCCCGGGACAGGGGGAACTGAAGCTTTCTTT. This gives the protein CASSPPGTGGTEAFF.

The V and J genes are TRBV5-1 and TRBJ1-3, with a tentative D call TRBD1 (5 bases). CDR1 SGHRS and CDR2 YFSETQ come from the germline V gene. V was shortened by 0 bases and J by 0 bases, with 7 bases between the two germline ends. CDR3 length: 15 amino acids. CDR3 in amino acids: CASSLVQGSGNTIYF. In nucleotides, the CDR3 is TGCGCCAGCAGCTTGGTCCAGGGCTCTGGAAACACCATATATTTT.

The chain is built from TRBV6-1 and TRBJ1-1; unclear D gene. The germline V gene has CDR1 MNHNS and CDR2 SASEGT. V lost 3 bases and J lost 2, with 10 bases in between. The CDR3 has 14 residues. Here the CDR3 DNA reads TGTGCCAGCAGTGAGGGCTCATTAAACACTGAAGCTTTCTTT. This sequence encodes CASSEGSLNTEAFF.

V usage is TRBV18 and J usage is TRBJ2-5; 7 bases are a match to TRBD2. This CDR3 region has 15 residues. The trim removed 3 bases at V and 4 bases at J, leaving 8 bases unmatched. Germline V gives CDR1 KGHSH, CDR2 LQKENI. The CDR3 sequence is CASSPAGVVAETQYF. CDR3 coding DNA: TGTGCCAGCTCACCGGCGGGAGTCGTTGCAGAGACCCAGTACTTC.

The J gene is TRBJ2-2, the V gene TRBV11-2, with unresolved D. Germline V gene data show CDR1 as SGHAT and CDR2 as FQNNGV. The V gene lost 1 base and the J gene lost 4 bases, with 4 bases spanning the gap. The CDR3 covers 13 residues. As DNA, the CDR3 is TGTGCCAGCAGCTTAGGACTCACCGGGGAGCTGTTTTTT. Its protein product is CASSLGLTGELFF.

The V gene is TRBV4-1, the J gene TRBJ2-3, with 9 bases matching TRBD1. V lost 3 bases, J lost 1 base, and 5 bases stayed unmatched. The germline V gene has CDR1 MGHRA and CDR2 YSYEKL. This CDR3 region has 16 residues. CDR3 sequence: CASSQSGTGRTDTQYF. CDR3 in DNA: TGCGCCAGCAGCCAGTCCGGGACAGGGCGCACAGATACGCAGTATTTT.

This chain links TRBV19 with TRBJ2-4, with 10 bases fitting TRBD1. Trimming removed 7 bases from V and 0 bases from J; junction bases left unmatched: 15. The CDR3 contains 19 residues. CDR1 and CDR2 from the germline V gene are LNHDA and SQIVND (reference sequence). The CDR3 loop reads CASTADRGSSSLAKNIQYF. For the CDR3, the DNA is TGTGCCAGTACCGCGGACAGGGGGTCATCTTCTCTAGCCAAAAACATTCAGTACTTC.

The chain combines TRBV10-3 with TRBJ2-2; no firm D call. The V gene lost 0 bases and the J gene lost 7 bases, with 12 bases spanning the gap. CDR1 and CDR2 (germline): ENHRY, SYGVKD. The CDR3 runs to 15 residues. The CDR3 coding sequence is TGTGCCATCAGTGAGTCGACCCTAGTTAACGGGGAGCTGTTTTTT. Translation: CAISESTLVNGELFF.

The chain combines TRBV2 with TRBJ1-5; the D gene is possibly TRBD1 (5 bases). The germline CDR1 and CDR2 sequences are SNHLY and FYNNEI. This CDR3 contains 14 residues. V was clipped by 2 bases and J by 5 bases, with 10 bases between them. The CDR3 nucleotides read TGTGCCAGCAGTGAAAGGCAGGGCTATCAGCCCCAGCATTTT. It yields the protein CASSERQGYQPQHF.

The CDR3 spells CASSGRGYSNQPQHF. The CDR3 bases are TGTGCCAGCAGTGGCAGGGGTTATAGCAATCAGCCCCAGCATTTT. V gene TRBV2 combines with J gene TRBJ1-5; possibly TRBD1 for D (6 bases). From germline, CDR1 is SNHLY and CDR2 FYNNEI. V was trimmed by 4 bases and J by 0 bases, leaving 10 bases between them. The CDR3 totals 15 residues.

This sequence joins TRBV18 and TRBJ1-2, with D unclear. Germline CDR1 is KGHSH and CDR2 is LQKENI. This CDR3 is 14 amino acids long. V lost 0 bases and J lost 2, with 7 bases in between. As DNA, the CDR3 is TGTGCCAGCTCACCACCGCAACAGAACTATGGCTACACCTTC. The encoded protein is CASSPPQQNYGYTF. Supplemented by reference TRBV18 and TRBJ1-2, the full variable domain reads NAGVMQNPRHLVRRRGQEARLRCSPMKGHSHVYWYRQLPEEGLKFMVYLQKENIIDESGMPKERFSAEFPKEGPSILRIQQVVRGDSAAYFCASSPPQQNYGYTFGSGTRLTVV.

This rearrangement joins TRBV5-6 to TRBJ2-7, with D perhaps TRBD1 (6 bases). Germline V lookup: CDR1 SGHDT, CDR2 YYEEEE. The CDR3 runs to 13 residues. The V end lost 2 bases, the J end lost 2 bases, and 8 bases lay between the germline ends. The CDR3 bases are TGTGCCAGCAGCTTTCAGGGGCCCTACGAGCAGTACTTC. It translates to CASSFQGPYEQYF.

The chain combines TRBV28 with TRBJ1-2; 8 nucleotides match TRBD1. The V segment lost 0 bases and the J segment 7 bases; nucleotides outside the gene matches: 10. CDR3 length: 16 residues. CDR1 and CDR2 from the germline V gene are MDHEN and SYDVKM. In DNA, the CDR3 is TGTGCCAGCAGTTTATGGAGGCAGGGGGCTTTAGGTGGCTACACCTTC. Its protein product is CASSLWRQGALGGYTF.

The chain combines TRBV5-4 with TRBJ1-1, with a possible D match to TRBD1 (5 bases). The germline CDR1 and CDR2 sequences are SGHNT and YYREEE (reference sequence). The germline V and J ends were trimmed by 2 bases and 7 bases, with 15 bases remaining between them. This CDR3 has 14 amino acids. DNA for the CDR3: TGTGCCAGCAGCTTACCCCAGGGTGGCGGTGAAGCTTTCTTT. This translates into CASSLPQGGGEAFF.

The chain joins TRBV30 to TRBJ1-5; 11 bases map to TRBD1. Looked up from germline, CDR1 is GTSNPN and CDR2 is SVGIG (reference sequence). This CDR3 region has 13 residues. The V and J ends lost 5 bases and 4 bases, in that order; junction bases with no gene match: 1. CDR3 bases: TGTGCCTGGGGACAGGGGGCGAATCAGCCCCAGCATTTT. It is translated as CAWGQGANQPQHF.

The chain carries TRBV18 and TRBJ2-2, with TRBD1 matching 9 bases. The CDR3 runs 15 residues. Trimming removed 3 bases from V and 6 bases from J; junction bases left unmatched: 5. Germline V gene lookup returns CDR1 KGHSH and CDR2 LQKENI. This CDR3 reads CASSPGQGIAGELFF. The CDR3 DNA reads TGTGCCAGCTCACCCGGACAGGGGATCGCCGGGGAGCTGTTTTTT.

V is TRBV7-9 and J is TRBJ2-3; TRBD1 matches at 10 bases. V gave up 5 bases and J gave up 7 bases; unmatched junction bases: 6. Germline-derived CDR1 and CDR2 are SEHNR and FQNEAQ (reference sequence). The CDR3 contains 14 residues. Here the CDR3 reads CASSQGQGIHTQYF. CDR3 sequence (DNA): TGTGCCAGCAGCCAGGGACAGGGGATCCATACGCAGTATTTT.

The rearrangement links TRBV4-1 to TRBJ2-5; TRBD2 aligns across 7 bases. The J call is uncertain, as TRBJ2-7 better fits the DNA end. This CDR3 region has 15 residues. Germline CDR1 MGHRA, CDR2 YSYEKL. CDR3 region: CASSQEARDYYEQYF. DNA for the CDR3: TGCGCCAGCAGCCAAGAAGCCAGGGACTACTACGAGCAGTACTTC.

The chain combines TRBV2 with TRBJ2-7; 8 nucleotides line up with TRBD2. Germline V gene data show CDR1 as SNHLY and CDR2 as FYNNEI. The ends lost 6 bases at V and 5 bases at J; junction bases unmatched: 9. The CDR3 is made up of 14 amino acids. CDR3 sequence reads: CASRGPSGGDEQYF. CDR3 in DNA: TGTGCCAGCAGGGGCCCTTCCGGGGGGGACGAGCAGTACTTC.